Described below is a single T cell receptor (beta chain) sequence and its context. Its antigen is currently unknown. Germline-derived CDR1 and CDR2 are SGHTA and FQGNSA. CDR3 size: 13 residues. The V end was cut by 3 bases, the J end by 9 bases, with 12 bases between. These data are taken from a study of OX40 agonist ivuxolimab in advanced cancers. Study-wide background: Subjects had a mean age of about 57 years, with a range of about 23 to 85; around 84% were male. General study findings and limits: Also showing low normalized T-cell clonal expansion were some of the nonresponders.

Here immunoSEQ multiplex PCR was the method, and the copy in TCRdb shows in-frame clones only, minus some. The data show 55,000 to 80,000 clones, roughly nine tenths seen once. This sequence was found in an adult with an advanced solid tumor such as melanoma, head and neck, liver or kidney cancer. Material: CD4+ or CD8+ T cells sorted from blood, obtained in a trial of the OX40 agonist ivuxolimab. This chain uses TRBV7-2 with TRBJ1-5; the D is unclear. This CDR3 is CASSLGDFGPQHF. The CDR3 DNA is TGTGCCAGCAGCTTGGGTGACTTCGGGCCCCAGCATTTT.